Each of the 20 T cell receptor beta chains below was sequenced from the same sample in a study of blood T cells in healthy people across ages. The second PCR ran about 6 to 11 cycles with a sample-barcoded 5' primer and J-beta primers. TCRdb passed the 5' RACE reads through MiXCR, listing each CDR3 protein once. The sample yields 750,000 or so distinct CDR3 sequences, roughly 25% seen once. These same records also appear under a second study, on T cells of mothers and their children.

The sample consisted of blood. These receptor sequences come from a boy between 5 and 17 years old in good health.

A note on this clonotype: Germline is not matched at one junction end, which may reflect a read error. In nucleotides, the CDR3 is TGCGCCAGCGGCTTGTCAGGGGACAGCGAGCAGTTCTTC. Protein: CASGLSGDSEQFF. This sequence joins TRBV5-1 and TRBJ2-5; 7 bases match TRBD1. The DNA end favors TRBJ2-1, so the J call may be wrong. The CDR3 contains 13 residues. Germline V lookup: CDR1 SGHRS, CDR2 YFSETQ.

This clonotype was detected a few times. V usage is TRBV6-2 or TRBV6-3 and J usage is TRBJ2-1; TRBD2 matches 8 bases. V trimming: 8 bases; J trimming: 6 bases; junction bases outside the gene matches: 9. Germline V gene sequence: CDR1 MNHEY, CDR2 SVGEGT. This CDR3 has 14 residues. CDR3 nucleotide sequence: TGTGCCAGCTGGAGCGGGGGTATATTCAATGAGCAGTTCTTC. Amino acid sequence: CASWSGGIFNEQFF.

This clonotype was seen a handful of times. The rearrangement joins TRBV6-1 to TRBJ2-2; D not certain. In germline, CDR1 is MNHNS, CDR2 SASEGT. The CDR3 is 14 amino acids. V dropped 6 bases and J dropped 6 bases, with 14 bases sitting between them. The DNA of the CDR3 is TGTGCCAGCAGCCCGACCCCATACCCCGGGGAGCTGTTTTTT. The encoded protein is CASSPTPYPGELFF.

The V and J genes are TRBV20-1 and TRBJ2-1; D ambiguous. The germline V gene has CDR1 DFQATT and CDR2 SNEGSKA (reference sequence). Trimming pared 3 bases from V and 2 bases from J, leaving 8 bases between. This CDR3 region has 13 residues. The CDR3 region is CSASNGAYNEQFF. The CDR3 DNA is TGCAGTGCTAGTAACGGCGCCTACAATGAGCAGTTCTTC.

Only a few counts were recorded for this clonotype. The rearrangement uses TRBV25-1 and TRBJ2-3, with TRBD2 matching over 8 bases. This CDR3 spans 16 amino acids. Looked up from germline, CDR1 is MGHDK and CDR2 is SYGVNS. The V and J ends lost 3 bases and 0 bases, in that order; junction bases with no gene match: 5. The CDR3 sequence is CASSDAKRGSTDTQYF. The CDR3 bases are TGTGCCAGCAGTGACGCCAAGCGGGGGAGCACAGATACGCAGTATTTT.

This clonotype has a handful of counts. The chain combines TRBV4-3 with TRBJ2-5; possible D gene TRBD1, 5 bases. The tail of the sequence fits TRBJ2-1 better, so the J call may be wrong. The CDR3 length is 16 residues. Germline V CDR1 and CDR2: LGHNA, YSLEER. As DNA, the CDR3 is TGCGCCAGCAGCCAAGAACAGGACCTCGTTGGGGATGAGCAGTTCTTC. It specifies CASSQEQDLVGDEQFF.

The rearrangement uses TRBV5-1 and TRBJ2-5, with 12 bases fitting TRBD2. CDR3 length: 18 residues. From germline, CDR1 is SGHRS and CDR2 YFSETQ. V gave up 5 bases and J gave up 1 base; unmatched junction bases: 12. DNA for the CDR3: TGCGCCAGCAGTCCCAGGTCCGGACTAGCGGGAAGCCAAGAGACCCAGTACTTC. Translating gives CASSPRSGLAGSQETQYF.

This clonotype was counted between two and nine times. The chain uses TRBV27 and TRBJ2-7; D is unclear. V shed 2 bases and J shed 4 bases, with 9 bases lying between them. CDR1 and CDR2 from the germline V gene are MNHEY and SMNVEV (reference sequence). This CDR3 comprises 13 residues. CDR3 bases: TGTGCCAGCAGTTTAGGTCTACAGTACGAGCAGTACTTC. It is translated as CASSLGLQYEQYF.

The sample holds many counts of this clonotype. An end of the junction differs from the germline gene, which may be a read error. The J gene is TRBJ2-5, the V gene TRBV12-3 or TRBV12-4; 9 bases line up with TRBD2. CDR3 length: 14 amino acids. The CDR3 sequence: CASSLAGAQETQYF. Here the CDR3 DNA reads TGTGCCAGCAGCTTAGCGGGGGCCCAAGAGACCCAGTACTTC.

This clonotype was counted only a few times. This chain links TRBV24-1 with TRBJ1-1, with 9 bases identical to TRBD1. Per the germline V gene, CDR1 is KGHDR and CDR2 is SFDVKD. The CDR3 spans 17 residues. Germline trimming cut 4 bases from V and 1 base from J; bases unmatched to any gene: 9. CDR3 protein: CATSDLTGQGSNTEAFF. CDR3 in DNA: TGTGCCACCAGTGACCTAACGGGACAGGGATCGAACACTGAAGCTTTCTTT.

The chain is built from TRBV5-1 and TRBJ2-7; TRBD2 matches 15 bases. Germline loops: CDR1 SGHRS, CDR2 YFSETQ. CDR3 length: 16 residues. The V and J ends lost 7 bases and 0 bases, in that order; junction bases with no gene match: 5. For the CDR3, the DNA is TGCGCCAGCCGGACGGGACTAGCGGGAGGCTCCTACGAGCAGTACTTC. Translated: CASRTGLAGGSYEQYF.

The CDR3 DNA reads as TGTGCCAGCAGTTACCAGGGAAGCGGCAATGAGCAGTTCTTC. Protein sequence: CASSYQGSGNEQFF. The V call is TRBV6-5, the J call TRBJ2-1; D is tentatively TRBD1 or TRBD2 (5 bases each). Germline V gene sequence: CDR1 MNHEY, CDR2 SVGAGI. The CDR3 totals 14 residues. V was clipped by 2 bases and J by 6 bases, with 11 bases between them.

The gene calls are TRBV3-1 and TRBJ1-6, with D possibly being TRBD1 (5 bases). V shed 3 bases and J shed 3 bases, with 12 bases lying between them. Per the germline V gene, CDR1 is LGHDT and CDR2 is YNNKEL (reference sequence). The CDR3 is made up of 16 amino acids. The CDR3 region is CASSQSGRVYNSPLHF. The CDR3 DNA reads as TGTGCCAGCAGCCAGTCGGGACGGGTCTATAATTCACCCCTCCACTTT.

This clonotype was seen a few times. V is TRBV5-1 and J is TRBJ1-2; possibly TRBD1 for D (5 bases). Germline V gene sequence: CDR1 SGHRS, CDR2 YFSETQ. Trimming stripped 4 bases from V and 5 bases from J, with 18 bases between. CDR3 length equals 15 residues. CDR3 coding DNA: TGCGCCAGCAGCCCGGTGAGGGACGGAGTTTATGGCTACACCTTC. It is translated as CASSPVRDGVYGYTF.

The chain uses TRBV5-6 and TRBJ1-1, with a possible D match to TRBD1 (6 bases). This CDR3 comprises 14 residues. V lost 3 bases and J 5 bases, leaving 14 bases between the germline ends. CDR1 and CDR2 (germline): SGHDT, YYEEEE. The CDR3 DNA reads TGTGCCAGCAGCTCGCCCGACAGGAGGACTGAAGCTTTCTTT. Translating it yields CASSSPDRRTEAFF.

This clonotype was seen a handful of times. The rearrangement links TRBV7-9 to TRBJ2-7, with 7 bases aligning to TRBD1. V gave up 5 bases and J gave up 4 bases; unmatched junction bases: 14. Germline V lookup: CDR1 SEHNR, CDR2 FQNEAQ (reference sequence). The CDR3 is 16 residues long. CDR3 loop: CASSPDRQGSRYEQYF. The CDR3 DNA follows: TGTGCCAGCAGCCCCGACCGACAGGGAAGTAGGTACGAGCAGTACTTC. The complete variable domain, with remaining parts taken from reference TRBV7-9 and TRBJ2-7, reads DTGVSQNPRHKITKRGQNVTFRCDPISEHNRLYWYRQTLGQGPEFLTYFQNEAQLEKSRLLSDRFSAERPKGSFSTLEIQRTEQGDSAMYLCASSPDRQGSRYEQYFGPGTRLTVT.

The rearrangement uses TRBV6-1 and TRBJ2-3, with a possible D match to TRBD2 (5 bases). From germline, CDR1 is MNHNS and CDR2 SASEGT. Trimming took 4 bases from V and 1 from J, leaving 15 bases between them. The CDR3 runs to 16 residues. In nucleotides, the CDR3 is TGTGCCAGCAGTGTGGTAAGAGGGAAAGGCACAGATACGCAGTATTTT. It yields the protein CASSVVRGKGTDTQYF.

The chain combines TRBV2 with TRBJ2-1; 10 nucleotides agree with TRBD2. Germline CDR1 reads SNHLY; CDR2 reads FYNNEI. Trimming took 1 base from V and 7 from J; bases not matched to a gene: 10. The CDR3 extends over 17 amino acids. The CDR3 reads CASSEGRLAGDGNEQFF. Here the CDR3 DNA reads TGTGCCAGCAGTGAAGGGCGGCTAGCGGGAGATGGGAATGAGCAGTTCTTC. The full variable domain, with the rest looked up from reference TRBV2 and TRBJ2-1, is EPEVTQTPSHQVTQMGQEVILRCVPISNHLYFYWYRQILGQKVEFLVSFYNNEISEKSEIFDDQFSVERPDGSNFTLKIRSTKLEDSAMYFCASSEGRLAGDGNEQFFGPGTRLTVL.

This clonotype was seen a handful of times. The J gene is TRBJ2-5, the V gene TRBV28; 12 bases fit TRBD2. The last part of the DNA fits TRBJ2-7 better; the J call may be wrong. Germline CDR1 MDHEN, CDR2 SYDVKM. CDR3 length: 14 residues. The CDR3, as DNA: TGTGCCAGTGGACTAGCGGGATACTCCTACGAGCAGTACTTC. This codes for CASGLAGYSYEQYF.

This clonotype was recorded a few times. The chain links TRBV7-2 to TRBJ1-2, with TRBD1 matching over 7 bases. Germline CDR1 and CDR2: SGHTA and FQGNSA. The CDR3 has 14 residues. V lost 5 bases and J lost 7; bases outside the gene matches: 10. CDR3 nucleotide sequence: TGTGCCAGCAGCCGACAGGGCCCTTTAGGTGGCTACACCTTC. As protein: CASSRQGPLGGYTF.